The 27 T cell receptor beta chains in this list originate from one sample, sequenced in a study of response to subunit inactivated influenza vaccine. TCRdb reprocessed the RT-PCR reads with MiXCR, giving one entry per CDR3 protein. The sample holds about 480,000 distinct CDR3 sequences, roughly 9.8% seen once. This material consisted of PBMCs from blood, taken around seven weeks after vaccination. These receptors all stem from a man aged 45-65 years who received an inactivated influenza vaccine.

The table lists this clonotype with a few counts. J is TRBJ2-5 and V is TRBV20-1, with 8 positions matching TRBD2. V was pared by 3 bases and J by 5 bases, with 8 bases of the junction left unmatched. This CDR3 is 14 amino acids long. Germline V gene lookup returns CDR1 DFQATT and CDR2 SNEGSKA (reference sequence). The CDR3 region has the DNA TGCAGTGCTAGCGGAAAAGCGGGAGTTGAGACCCAGTACTTC. Its translation: CSASGKAGVETQYF.

The chain couples TRBV5-1 to TRBJ1-1, with a possible D match to TRBD1 (5 bases). This CDR3 contains 14 residues. V gave up 7 bases and J gave up 5 bases, with 18 bases separating them. Looked up from germline, CDR1 is SGHRS and CDR2 is YFSETQ. CDR3 DNA: TGCGCCAGCCGCCGGGGCGGGGTGGGGACTGAAGCTTTCTTT. Protein: CASRRGGVGTEAFF.

This clonotype has a handful of counts. The chain is built from TRBV28 and TRBJ2-7; 7 nucleotides match TRBD1. The germline CDR1 and CDR2 sequences are MDHEN and SYDVKM. The CDR3 has 16 residues. Trimming at V came to 4 bases and at J to 2 bases, leaving 11 bases not matched to a gene. The CDR3 here is CASSYKTGVATYEQYF. DNA for the CDR3: TGTGCCAGCAGTTATAAAACAGGGGTCGCCACCTACGAGCAGTACTTC.

A few counts support this clonotype. V usage is TRBV6-2 or TRBV6-3 and J usage is TRBJ2-4; D may match TRBD1 or TRBD2 (8 bases each). CDR1 and CDR2 (germline): MNHEY, SVGEGT. The ends were cut back, 0 bases at V and 3 bases at J, with 24 bases in the middle. The CDR3 is 20 amino acids. The CDR3 sequence is CASSYSISGRQGINKNIQYF. In DNA, the CDR3 is TGTGCCAGCAGTTACTCGATAAGCGGGAGACAGGGGATCAACAAAAACATTCAGTACTTC.

There are a few counts of this clonotype. The chain joins TRBV29-1 to TRBJ2-3, with D uncertain. Trimming pared 5 bases from V and 6 bases from J, leaving 6 bases between. This CDR3 region has 10 residues. Germline CDR1 SQVTM, CDR2 ANQGSEA. This chain's CDR3 is CSVSADTQYF. CDR3 DNA: TGCAGCGTTAGTGCGGATACGCAGTATTTT.

The table lists this clonotype with many counts. The chain couples TRBV20-1 to TRBJ2-7; 7 bases map to TRBD1. V shed 2 bases, J shed 3 bases, and the junction held 7 bases outside the gene matches. The CDR3 runs 14 residues. The V gene's germline CDR1 is DFQATT and CDR2 SNEGSKA (reference sequence). CDR3 coding DNA: TGCAGTGCTAGAAGGACAGGTGAAAGCTACGAGCAGTACTTC. Translating gives CSARRTGESYEQYF.

This clonotype has only a few counts. The rearrangement uses TRBV28 and TRBJ1-5, with a weak D call TRBD1 (5 bases). The germline V gene encodes CDR1 MDHEN and CDR2 SYDVKM. The CDR3 is made up of 15 amino acids. V lost 6 bases to trimming and J lost 0 bases, with 12 bases between them. In nucleotides, the CDR3 is TGTGCCAGCAGCGGCGCAGGGTATAGCAATCAGCCCCAGCATTTT. It is translated as CASSGAGYSNQPQHF.

This chain uses TRBV7-9 with TRBJ2-7; D is ambiguous. The CDR3 extends over 12 amino acids. V lost 1 base and J lost 7, with 8 bases in between. In germline, CDR1 is SEHNR, CDR2 FQNEAQ (reference sequence). CDR3 loop: CASSLDSREQYF. The DNA of the CDR3 is TGTGCCAGCAGCTTAGATTCGAGGGAGCAGTACTTC.

This clonotype was seen repeatedly, ten times or more. The rearrangement links TRBV6-6 to TRBJ2-7, with D maybe TRBD2 (6 bases). V lost 6 bases, J lost 0 bases, and 9 bases lay in between. The CDR3 sequence is 13 residues long. Germline V gene data show CDR1 as MNHNY and CDR2 as SVGAGI (reference sequence). The CDR3: CASSKLASYEQYF. The DNA for the CDR3 is TGTGCCAGCAGCAAACTAGCCTCCTACGAGCAGTACTTC.

This clonotype was seen more than once but under ten times. The chain links TRBV9 to TRBJ1-1; D not certain. CDR3 length: 13 amino acids. Germline loops: CDR1 SGDLS, CDR2 YYNGEE. V lost 5 bases and J lost 6, with 14 bases in between. CDR3 DNA sequence: TGTGCCAGCAGTCAGCCGGGGAGGCCTGAAGCTTTCTTT. Its translation is CASSQPGRPEAFF.

A few counts support this clonotype. V and J are TRBV20-1 and TRBJ1-1; tentatively, D is TRBD1 (6 bases). Germline CDR1 reads DFQATT; CDR2 reads SNEGSKA (reference sequence). The CDR3 has 15 amino acids. Trimming removed 8 bases from V and 3 bases from J, with 22 bases in between. Written as DNA, the CDR3 is TGCAGTCCTCTTACTGGGGGGCGAATGGACACTGAAGCTTTCTTT. Amino acid sequence: CSPLTGGRMDTEAFF.

This clonotype was recorded a few times. The gene calls are TRBV11-2 and TRBJ2-2, with D maybe TRBD2 (6 bases). The CDR3 is made up of 14 amino acids. Trimming left V 3 bases short and J 4 bases short, with 9 bases between. CDR1 is SGHAT, CDR2 FQNNGV, per germline. The DNA of the CDR3 is TGTGCCAGCAGCTTTGGAGGGATCACCGGGGAGCTGTTTTTT. Protein product: CASSFGGITGELFF. Full variable domain (outside the CDR3, taken from reference TRBV11-2 and TRBJ2-2): EAGVAQSPRYKIIEKRQSVAFWCNPISGHATLYWYQQILGQGPKLLIQFQNNGVVDDSQLPKDRFSAERLKGVDSTLKIQPAKLEDSAVYLCASSFGGITGELFFGEGSRLTVL.

This chain uses TRBV10-3 with TRBJ2-2, with no clear D. V lost 3 bases and J 1 base, leaving 6 bases between the germline ends. Germline V CDR1 and CDR2: ENHRY, SYGVKD. CDR3 size: 14 residues. The DNA of the CDR3 is TGTGCCATCAGTGAATCCATGAACACCGGGGAGCTGTTTTTT. Its translation: CAISESMNTGELFF.

This clonotype was picked up many times. This chain's CDR3 is CASSFPRQPQHF. As DNA, the CDR3 is TGTGCCAGCAGTTTTCCGAGACAGCCCCAGCATTTT. The chain links TRBV12-3 or TRBV12-4 to TRBJ1-5; no reliable D call. Trimming took off 3 bases at V and 7 bases at J, with 7 bases between the two ends. The CDR3 length is 12 residues.

This clonotype was found once. The V and J genes are TRBV28 and TRBJ2-7, with 7 nucleotides matching TRBD1. The CDR3 extends over 15 amino acids. Germline lookup yields CDR1 MDHEN and CDR2 SYDVKM. The junction had 9 bases not matched to a gene; V was cut back by 3 bases and J by 4 bases. CDR3 sequence (DNA): TGTGCCAGCAGTTTTGGGGAAGGGGGCAAATACGAGCAGTACTTC. Translation: CASSFGEGGKYEQYF. The full variable domain, in which reference TRBV28 and TRBJ2-7 provide the parts outside the CDR3, is DVKVTQSSRYLVKRTGEKVFLECVQDMDHENMFWYRQDPGLGLRLIYFSYDVKMKEKGDIPEGYSVSREKKERFSLILESASTNQTSMYLCASSFGEGGKYEQYFGPGTRLTVT.

Only a few counts were recorded for this clonotype. This CDR3 reads CSVGASGGGDTQYF. CDR3 coding DNA: TGCAGCGTTGGGGCTAGCGGGGGGGGGGATACGCAGTATTTT. The chain joins TRBV29-1 to TRBJ2-3, with TRBD2 matching 12 bases. Germline lookup yields CDR1 SQVTM and CDR2 ANQGSEA. The ends lost 4 bases at V and 6 bases at J; junction bases unmatched: 5. CDR3 length: 14 amino acids.

This clonotype has more than one count but fewer than ten. CDR3 sequence (DNA): TGTGCCATCAGCGACTCGGTCCGAAACCACGAGCAGTACTTC. It is translated as CAISDSVRNHEQYF. The rearrangement joins TRBV10-3 to TRBJ2-7; D is undetermined. CDR1 ENHRY and CDR2 SYGVKD come from the germline V gene. The V gene lost 6 bases and the J gene lost 5 bases, with 17 bases spanning the gap. The CDR3 is 14 amino acids.

In this sample, this clonotype turned up a few times. The chain employs TRBV7-9 and TRBJ2-2; D remains ambiguous. CDR1 is SEHNR, CDR2 FQNEAQ, per germline (reference sequence). CDR3 length: 14 amino acids. Trimming took off 4 bases at V and 0 bases at J, with 6 bases between the two ends. CDR3 region: CASSYASNTGELFF. The CDR3 DNA sequence: TGTGCCAGCAGCTATGCGTCGAACACCGGGGAGCTGTTTTTT.

This clonotype has at least ten counts. This chain connects TRBV7-2 to TRBJ1-1; TRBD1 aligns across 8 bases. Germline loops: CDR1 SGHTA, CDR2 FQGNSA. This CDR3 comprises 14 residues. After removal of 6 bases from V and 5 bases from J, the junction contained 8 bases not matched to a gene. CDR3 DNA: TGTGCCAGCAGTCTCCAGGGGGCAAGGACTGAAGCTTTCTTT. It translates to CASSLQGARTEAFF.

Many counts were recorded for this clonotype. The rearrangement uses TRBV29-1 and TRBJ2-7; no definite D call. Deletions cut 6 bases from V and 4 bases from J, with 16 bases between. Germline V CDR1 and CDR2: SQVTM, ANQGSEA. This CDR3 is 13 amino acids long. CDR3 sequence (DNA): TGCAGCGTAAAGAAGTCTAACGGGTACGAGCAGTACTTC. Encoded protein: CSVKKSNGYEQYF.

Details on this clonotype: This sequence may be a read error, since a much larger clone differs from it by one base. The chain has TRBV6-5 and TRBJ2-7; unclear D gene. Germline CDR1 is MNHEY and CDR2 is SVGAGI. With 0 bases removed from V and 0 bases from J, the gap between germline ends came to 12 bases. The CDR3 totals 16 residues. CDR3 sequence (DNA): TGTGCCAGCAGTTACTCGATGGCACAGAGCTCCTACGAGCAGTACTTC. Its protein is CASSYSMAQSSYEQYF.

This clonotype was found a few times. The chain carries TRBV7-6 and TRBJ2-7; D remains unclear. This CDR3 comprises 16 residues. V lost 0 bases to trimming and J lost 0 bases, with 12 bases between them. The germline CDR1 and CDR2 sequences are SGHVS and FNYEAQ. The CDR3 DNA sequence: TGTGCCAGCAGCTTAGCAGTCGACGTTAGCTCCTACGAGCAGTACTTC. Its protein is CASSLAVDVSSYEQYF.

There are many counts of this clonotype. The gene calls are TRBV5-1 and TRBJ2-1, with 9 bases that match TRBD1. The CDR3 is made up of 15 amino acids. V gave up 0 bases and J gave up 6 bases; unmatched junction bases: 4. In germline, CDR1 is SGHRS, CDR2 YFSETQ. Written as DNA, the CDR3 is TGCGCCAGCAGCTTGGGGACAGGGGACTTCAATGAGCAGTTCTTC. It codes for CASSLGTGDFNEQFF.

V usage is TRBV15 and J usage is TRBJ2-5; D possibly matches TRBD1 or TRBD2 (6 bases each). The CDR3 length is 16 residues. Trimming pared 0 bases from V and 5 bases from J, leaving 16 bases between. Germline V gene lookup returns CDR1 LNHNV and CDR2 YYDKDF (reference sequence). The CDR3 loop is CATSRERGTGRETQYF. The DNA for the CDR3 is TGTGCCACCAGCAGAGAGAGGGGTACAGGGAGGGAGACCCAGTACTTC. The whole variable domain, remainder taken from reference TRBV15 and TRBJ2-5, is DAMVIQNPRYQVTQFGKPVTLSCSQTLNHNVMYWYQQKSSQAPKLLFHYYDKDFNNEADTPDNFQSRRPNTSFCFLDIRSPGLGDTAMYLCATSRERGTGRETQYFGPGTRLLVL.

Comments on this clonotype: Given a much more abundant clone one base away, this may be a read error. This sequence joins TRBV20-1 and TRBJ2-2; D possibly corresponds to TRBD2 (6 bases). This CDR3 comprises 13 residues. The V gene lost 0 bases and the J gene lost 7 bases, with 9 bases spanning the gap. The germline CDR1 and CDR2 sequences are DFQATT and SNEGSKA (reference sequence). CDR3 residues: CSARDGGVGELFF. DNA of the CDR3: TGCAGTGCTAGAGATGGCGGGGTCGGGGAGCTGTTTTTT.

V usage is TRBV11-2 and J usage is TRBJ2-3, with TRBD2 matching over 9 bases. Germline assignment: CDR1 SGHAT and CDR2 FQNNGV. V gave up 3 bases and J gave up 6 bases; unmatched junction bases: 16. There are 18 residues in the CDR3. DNA for the CDR3: TGTGCCAGCAGCTTTCTGAGTACTAGCGGGCCCCCCCGGGATACGCAGTATTTT. This translates into CASSFLSTSGPPRDTQYF.

This clonotype showed up just a few times. This chain uses TRBV6-1 with TRBJ2-1; D might be TRBD2 (7 bases). The CDR3 is made up of 15 amino acids. Germline V lookup: CDR1 MNHNS, CDR2 SASEGT. The germline V and J ends were trimmed by 7 bases and 7 bases, with 20 bases remaining between them. This CDR3 reads CASKQVGGRWNEQFF. DNA of the CDR3: TGTGCCAGCAAACAAGTGGGGGGGCGCTGGAATGAGCAGTTCTTC.